This T cell receptor beta chain was retrieved from a study of OX40 agonist ivuxolimab in advanced cancers. Overall study results and limits: There was clonal expansion of CD4+ and CD8+ blood T cells by week 6 at 0.1 to 3.0 mg/kg.

Comment on this clone: Its matching antigen is unknown.

Measured with immunoSEQ multiplex PCR; TCRdb has only the in-frame clones, and not every one. The sample shows 45,000 or so clones, approximately 80% of them seen only once. V lost 4 bases, J lost 1 base, and 20 bases lay in between. There are 18 residues in the CDR3. Per the germline V gene, CDR1 is SGHRS and CDR2 is YFSETQ. This rearrangement joins TRBV5-1 to TRBJ1-4; unclear D gene. Specimen: CD4+ or CD8+ T cells sorted from blood, collected in a trial of the OX40 agonist ivuxolimab. The clonotype originates from an adult with an advanced solid tumor such as melanoma, head and neck, liver or kidney cancer. The CDR3 DNA reads TGCGCCAGCAGCCTGACGGGGAACGGTTTGGAAACTAATGAAAAACTGTTTTTT. Its translation is CASSLTGNGLETNEKLFF. Filled out from reference TRBV5-1 and TRBJ1-4, the complete variable domain reads KAGVTQTPRYLIKTRGQQVTLSCSPISGHRSVSWYQQTPGQGLQFLFEYFSETQRNKGNFPGRFSGRQFSNSRSEMNVSTLELGDSALYLCASSLTGNGLETNEKLFFGSGTQLSVL.